This T cell receptor (beta chain) was retrieved from a study of shared clonotypes between healthy human individuals. CDR1 and CDR2 (germline): SGHRS, YFSETQ. Trimming at V came to 0 bases and at J to 0 bases, leaving 3 bases not matched to a gene. The CDR3 runs 16 residues. Notes on this clone: Its antigen remains unknown.

The assay used deep level. Clones were read by immunoSEQ multiplex PCR, and TCRdb kept only the in-frame ones, dropping some. The sample includes 1.6 million or so clones, 98% seen only once; the top ten take about 0.34%. The study, taken as a whole, reports: Clonotypes which were not shared had lower generation probabilities than clonotypes that all four donors shared. Rarefaction indicated that sorted-subset sequencing remained incomplete although depth was large.

Healthy adults negative for HIV, lacking recent acute infections or vaccinations, served as donors. The J gene is TRBJ2-3, the V gene TRBV5-1, with TRBD1 matching 8 bases. The sequenced sample consisted of naive CD4+ T cells sorted from blood. Subset denoted: CD45RA+ positively selected. The sequence was obtained from a man under 40 in good health. The CDR3 spells CASSLGTGFSTDTQYF. The CDR3 nucleotides are TGCGCCAGCAGCTTGGGGACAGGGTTTAGCACAGATACGCAGTATTTT.